This TCR beta chain was documented in a study of CD8 T cells in ankylosing spondylitis. Regarding the study as a whole: Earlier reports found some motif variants in synovial fluid and blood in reactive arthritis. Within matched ankylosing spondylitis synovial fluid, disease-linked clones were reportedly significantly enriched. Seemingly characteristic of ankylosing spondylitis blood was a TCR beta motif consisting of about 8 highly homologous variants.

On this clonotype: No antigen is known for it.

CDR1 LGHNA and CDR2 YNFKEQ come from the germline V gene. There are 17 residues in the CDR3. The V segment lost 3 bases and the J segment 0 bases; nucleotides outside the gene matches: 7. TCRdb called the 5' RACE reads again in MiXCR, with one record for every CDR3 protein. The data hold 230,000 or so distinct CDR3 sequences, with roughly a quarter observed a single time. The TCR was taken from a male donor with ankylosing spondylitis or in good health (not recorded which). Sample: blood, either unsorted or a sorted T cell fraction (not recorded which). This rearrangement joins TRBV4-2 to TRBJ2-1; 8 bases fit TRBD2. The CDR3 loop is CASSQGPGGSSYNEQFF. The CDR3 coding sequence is TGTGCCAGCAGCCAGGGACCGGGGGGGAGCTCCTACAATGAGCAGTTCTTC.